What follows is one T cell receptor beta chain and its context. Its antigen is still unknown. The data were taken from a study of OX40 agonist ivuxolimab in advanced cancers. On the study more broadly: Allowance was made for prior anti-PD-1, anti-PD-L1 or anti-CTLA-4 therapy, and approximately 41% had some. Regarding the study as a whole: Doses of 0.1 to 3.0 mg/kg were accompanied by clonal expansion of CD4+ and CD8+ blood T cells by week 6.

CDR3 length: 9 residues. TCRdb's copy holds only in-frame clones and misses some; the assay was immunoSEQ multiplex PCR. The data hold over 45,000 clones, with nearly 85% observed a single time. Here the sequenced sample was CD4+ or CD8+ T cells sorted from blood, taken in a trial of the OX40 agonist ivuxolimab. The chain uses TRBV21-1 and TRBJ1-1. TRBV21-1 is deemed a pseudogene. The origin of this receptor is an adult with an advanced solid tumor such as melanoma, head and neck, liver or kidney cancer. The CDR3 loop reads CASRTEAFF. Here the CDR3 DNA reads TGTGCCAGCAGGACTGAAGCTTTCTTT.